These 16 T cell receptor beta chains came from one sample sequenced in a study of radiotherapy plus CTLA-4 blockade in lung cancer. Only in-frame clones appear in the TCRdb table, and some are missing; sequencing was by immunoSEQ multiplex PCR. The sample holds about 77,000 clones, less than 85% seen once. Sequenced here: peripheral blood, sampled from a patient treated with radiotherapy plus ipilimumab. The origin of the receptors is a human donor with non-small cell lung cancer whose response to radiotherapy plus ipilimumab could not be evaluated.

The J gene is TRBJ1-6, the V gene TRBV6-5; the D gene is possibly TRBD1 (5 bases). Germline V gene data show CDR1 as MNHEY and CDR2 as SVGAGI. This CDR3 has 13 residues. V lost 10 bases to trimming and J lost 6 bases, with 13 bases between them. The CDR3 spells CATRGGVNSPLHF. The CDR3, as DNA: TGTGCCACCCGGGGGGGGGTTAATTCACCCCTCCACTTT.

CDR3 DNA sequence: TGTGCCAGCAGTTACGGACAGGGGTATAATGAAAAACTGTTTTTT. Translation: CASSYGQGYNEKLFF. The chain is built from TRBV6-6 and TRBJ1-4; 9 bases match TRBD1. CDR1 is MNHNY, CDR2 SVGAGI, per germline (reference sequence). Germline trimming cut 2 bases from V and 4 bases from J; bases unmatched to any gene: 2. The CDR3 spans 15 residues.

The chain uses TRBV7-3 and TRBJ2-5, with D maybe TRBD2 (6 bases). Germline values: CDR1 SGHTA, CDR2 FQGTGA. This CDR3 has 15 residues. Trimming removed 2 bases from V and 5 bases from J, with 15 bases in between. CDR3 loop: CASSLSGGDPETQYF. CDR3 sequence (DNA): TGTGCCAGCAGCTTATCAGGAGGGGATCCGGAGACCCAGTACTTC. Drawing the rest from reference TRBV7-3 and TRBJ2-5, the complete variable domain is GAGVSQTPSNKVTEKGKYVELRCDPISGHTALYWYRQSLGQGPEFLIYFQGTGAADDSGLPNDRFFAVRPEGSVSTLKIQRTERGDSAVYLCASSLSGGDPETQYFGPGTRLLVL.

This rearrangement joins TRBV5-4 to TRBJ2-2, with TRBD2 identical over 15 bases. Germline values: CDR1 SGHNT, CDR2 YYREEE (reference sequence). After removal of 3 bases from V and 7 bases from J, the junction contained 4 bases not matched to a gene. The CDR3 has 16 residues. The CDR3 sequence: CASSYPGLAGGGELFF. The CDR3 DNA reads TGTGCCAGCAGCTACCCGGGACTAGCGGGGGGCGGGGAGCTGTTTTTT.

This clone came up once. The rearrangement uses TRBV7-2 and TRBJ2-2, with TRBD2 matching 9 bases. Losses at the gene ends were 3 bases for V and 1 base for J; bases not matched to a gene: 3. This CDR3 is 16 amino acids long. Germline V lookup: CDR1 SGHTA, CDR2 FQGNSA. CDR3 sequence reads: CASSFNSGGNTGELFF. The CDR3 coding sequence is TGTGCCAGCAGCTTCAATAGCGGGGGGAACACCGGGGAGCTGTTTTTT.

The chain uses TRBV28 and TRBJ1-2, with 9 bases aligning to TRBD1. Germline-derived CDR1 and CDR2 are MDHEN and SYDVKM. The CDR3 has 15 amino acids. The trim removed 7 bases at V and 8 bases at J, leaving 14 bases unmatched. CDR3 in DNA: TGTGCCAGCACCCAACACTTTCCGGGACAGGGCGGCTACACCTTC. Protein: CASTQHFPGQGGYTF.

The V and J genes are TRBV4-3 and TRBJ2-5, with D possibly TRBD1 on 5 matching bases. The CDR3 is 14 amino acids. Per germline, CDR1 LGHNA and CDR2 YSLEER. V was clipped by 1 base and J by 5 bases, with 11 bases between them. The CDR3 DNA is TGCGCCAGCAGCCAAGTAGGGGCAAAGGAGACCCAGTACTTC. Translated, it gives CASSQVGAKETQYF.

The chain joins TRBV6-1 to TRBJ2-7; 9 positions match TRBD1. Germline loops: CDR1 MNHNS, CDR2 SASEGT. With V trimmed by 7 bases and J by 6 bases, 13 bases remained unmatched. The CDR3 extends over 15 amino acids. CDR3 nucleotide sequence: TGTGCCAGCACCCCCTCCCCGGGACAGGGTAGCGAGCAGTACTTC. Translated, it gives CASTPSPGQGSEQYF.

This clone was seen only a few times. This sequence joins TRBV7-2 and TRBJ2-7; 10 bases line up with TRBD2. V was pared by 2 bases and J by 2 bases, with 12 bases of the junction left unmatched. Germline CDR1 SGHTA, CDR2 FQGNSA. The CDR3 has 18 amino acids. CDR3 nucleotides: TGTGCCAGCAGCTTACTAGCGGGGGTAGTTCCGGAGCCCTACGAGCAGTACTTC. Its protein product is CASSLLAGVVPEPYEQYF. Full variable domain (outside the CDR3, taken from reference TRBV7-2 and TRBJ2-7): GAGVSQSPSNKVTEKGKDVELRCDPISGHTALYWYRQSLGQGLEFLIYFQGNSAPDKSGLPSDRFSAERTGGSVSTLTIQRTQQEDSAVYLCASSLLAGVVPEPYEQYFGPGTRLTVT.

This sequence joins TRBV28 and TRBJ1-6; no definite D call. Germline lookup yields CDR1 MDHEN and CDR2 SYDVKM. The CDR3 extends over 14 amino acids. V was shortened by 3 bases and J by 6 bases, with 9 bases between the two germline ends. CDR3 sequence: CASSLRQSNSPLHF. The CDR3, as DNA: TGTGCCAGCAGTTTGCGGCAGTCTAATTCACCCCTCCACTTT. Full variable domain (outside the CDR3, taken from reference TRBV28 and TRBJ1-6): DVKVTQSSRYLVKRTGEKVFLECVQDMDHENMFWYRQDPGLGLRLIYFSYDVKMKEKGDIPEGYSVSREKKERFSLILESASTNQTSMYLCASSLRQSNSPLHFGNGTRLTVT.

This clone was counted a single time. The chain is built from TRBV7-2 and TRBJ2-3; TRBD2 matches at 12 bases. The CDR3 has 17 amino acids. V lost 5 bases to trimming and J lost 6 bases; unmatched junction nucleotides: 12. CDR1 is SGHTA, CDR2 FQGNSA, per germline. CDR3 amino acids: CASSPVASGGARDTQYF. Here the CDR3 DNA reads TGTGCCAGCAGCCCCGTGGCTAGCGGGGGGGCGAGGGATACGCAGTATTTT.

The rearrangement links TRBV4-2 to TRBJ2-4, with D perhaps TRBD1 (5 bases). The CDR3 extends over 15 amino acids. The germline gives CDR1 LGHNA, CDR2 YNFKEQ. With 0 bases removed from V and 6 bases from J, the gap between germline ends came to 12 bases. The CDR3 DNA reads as TGTGCCAGCAGCCAAGATGGGCAGGGTGGAAACATTCAGTACTTC. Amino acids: CASSQDGQGGNIQYF.

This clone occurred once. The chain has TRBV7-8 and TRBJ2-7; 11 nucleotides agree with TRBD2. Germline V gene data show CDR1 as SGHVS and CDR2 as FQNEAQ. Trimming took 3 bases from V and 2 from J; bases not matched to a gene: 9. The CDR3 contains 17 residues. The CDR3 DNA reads TGTGCCAGCAGCTTCTTCGGGACTAGCGGAGGAACCTACGAGCAGTACTTC. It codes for CASSFFGTSGGTYEQYF.

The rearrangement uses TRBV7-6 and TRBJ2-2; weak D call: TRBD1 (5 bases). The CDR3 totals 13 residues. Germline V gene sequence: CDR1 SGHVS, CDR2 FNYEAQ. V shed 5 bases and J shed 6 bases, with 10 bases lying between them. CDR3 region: CASSLVGAGELFF. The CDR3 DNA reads TGTGCCAGCAGCCTCGTAGGGGCCGGGGAGCTGTTTTTT.

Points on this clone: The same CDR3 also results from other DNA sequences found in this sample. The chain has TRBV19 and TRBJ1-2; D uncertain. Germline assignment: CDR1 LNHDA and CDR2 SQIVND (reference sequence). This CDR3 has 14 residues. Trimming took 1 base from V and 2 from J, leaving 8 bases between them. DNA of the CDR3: TGTGCCAGTAGTATAGGCCGCGGAAACTATGGCTACACCTTC. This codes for CASSIGRGNYGYTF. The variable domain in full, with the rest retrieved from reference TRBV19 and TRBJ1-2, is DGGITQSPKYLFRKEGQNVTLSCEQNLNHDAMYWYRQDPGQGLRLIYYSQIVNDFQKGDIAEGYSVSREKKESFPLTVTSAQKNPTAFYLCASSIGRGNYGYTFGSGTRLTVV.

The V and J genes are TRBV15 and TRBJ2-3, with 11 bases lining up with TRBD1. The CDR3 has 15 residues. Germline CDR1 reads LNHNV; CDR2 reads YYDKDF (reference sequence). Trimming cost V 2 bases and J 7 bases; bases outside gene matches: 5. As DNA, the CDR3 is TGTGCCACCAGCAGACGTGGACAGGGGGCAAATACGCAGTATTTT. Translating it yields CATSRRGQGANTQYF.